One sample yielded the 14 T cell receptor beta chains listed below, sequenced in a study of T cells in Graves' hyperthyroidism and ophthalmopathy. There were TCR beta CDR3 regions amplified from RNA transcripts. TCR CDR3 regions were first amplified by RT-PCR with HTBI primers. TCRdb ran MiXCR on the multiplex PCR reads and lists one entry per CDR3 protein. The sample includes some 500,000 distinct CDR3 sequences, around a quarter of them seen just once. Material for sequencing was blood. The receptors here all came from a woman in her 30s with Graves' ophthalmopathy.

This clonotype occurred many times. This sequence joins TRBV15 and TRBJ1-6; 9 bases align to TRBD1. This CDR3 comprises 16 residues. The germline V gene encodes CDR1 LNHNV and CDR2 YYDKDF (reference sequence). V lost 0 bases, J lost 9 bases, and 6 bases stayed unmatched. The CDR3 DNA is TGTGCCACCAGCAGAGATCGGGACAGGGACGGTTCACCCCTCCACTTT. This encodes CATSRDRDRDGSPLHF. The complete variable domain, with remaining parts taken from reference TRBV15 and TRBJ1-6, reads DAMVIQNPRYQVTQFGKPVTLSCSQTLNHNVMYWYQQKSSQAPKLLFHYYDKDFNNEADTPDNFQSRRPNTSFCFLDIRSPGLGDTAMYLCATSRDRDRDGSPLHFGNGTRLTVT.

This clonotype was seen ten or more times. The CDR3 coding sequence is TGTGTCACTGAGGAGGGGGGGAACACTGAAGCTTTCTTT. Translating it yields CVTEEGGNTEAFF. V gene TRBV6-1 combines with J gene TRBJ1-1; maybe TRBD1 (6 bases). Germline values: CDR1 MNHNS, CDR2 SASEGT. The CDR3 has 13 residues.

The V gene is TRBV7-8, the J gene TRBJ1-2; TRBD1 matches at 9 bases. This CDR3 is 17 amino acids long. J gave up 6 bases and V 4 bases, and 15 bases lay outside the gene matches. The germline V gene has CDR1 SGHVS and CDR2 FQNEAQ. CDR3 region: CASSSPYRGRTLDGYTF. The CDR3 bases are TGTGCCAGCAGCTCGCCATACAGGGGGCGCACCTTGGATGGCTACACCTTC.

As concerns this clonotype: One junction end does not reproduce the germline sequence, and a read error may be involved. This chain connects TRBV19 to TRBJ1-5; tentative D call: TRBD1 (5 bases). Germline assignment: CDR1 LNHDA and CDR2 SQIVND (reference sequence). The CDR3 contains 13 residues. CDR3 region: CAGSNRSKTSQHF. CDR3 in DNA: TGTGCCGGTAGTAACAGGTCCAAGACCTCCCAGCATTTT.

The sample holds many counts of this clonotype. The genes are TRBV7-2 and TRBJ2-2; perhaps TRBD2 as D (6 bases). The CDR3 runs 18 residues. V gave up 5 bases and J gave up 2 bases, with 21 bases separating them. Germline V CDR1 and CDR2: SGHTA, FQGNSA. The CDR3 bases are TGTGCCAGCAGCACGCCGACCCAGAGGGAGGTCAACACCGGGGAGCTGTTTTTT. Its translation is CASSTPTQREVNTGELFF. The complete variable domain, with remaining parts taken from reference TRBV7-2 and TRBJ2-2, reads GAGVSQSPSNKVTEKGKDVELRCDPISGHTALYWYRQSLGQGLEFLIYFQGNSAPDKSGLPSDRFSAERTGGSVSTLTIQRTQQEDSAVYLCASSTPTQREVNTGELFFGEGSRLTVL.

This clonotype showed up many times. This chain links TRBV6-2 or TRBV6-3 with TRBJ1-2; tentatively, D is TRBD1 (6 bases). There are 12 residues in the CDR3. V was shortened by 6 bases and J by 7 bases, with 12 bases between the two germline ends. The V gene's germline CDR1 is MNHEY and CDR2 SVGEGT. The DNA for the CDR3 is TGTGCCAGCAGGAAAGAGGGGGTTGGCTACACCTTC. Its protein is CASRKEGVGYTF.

V gene TRBV9 combines with J gene TRBJ2-2; 7 nucleotides match TRBD1. This CDR3 is 15 amino acids long. The V and J ends lost 4 bases and 4 bases, in that order; junction bases with no gene match: 7. Germline V CDR1 and CDR2: SGDLS, YYNGEE. In DNA, the CDR3 is TGTGCCAGCAGCACTACAGGGGTCGGCACCGGGGAGCTGTTTTTT. This translates into CASSTTGVGTGELFF.

This clonotype came up a few times. The genes are TRBV18 and TRBJ2-5, with TRBD1 matching 11 bases. V lost 0 bases and J lost 3; bases outside the gene matches: 6. The CDR3 contains 17 residues. Per the germline V gene, CDR1 is KGHSH and CDR2 is LQKENI. This CDR3 is CASSPPLGTGGEETQYF. Here the CDR3 DNA reads TGTGCCAGCTCACCACCGCTAGGGACAGGGGGAGAAGAGACCCAGTACTTC. The complete variable domain, with remaining parts taken from reference TRBV18 and TRBJ2-5, reads NAGVMQNPRHLVRRRGQEARLRCSPMKGHSHVYWYRQLPEEGLKFMVYLQKENIIDESGMPKERFSAEFPKEGPSILRIQQVVRGDSAAYFCASSPPLGTGGEETQYFGPGTRLLVL.

This clonotype was seen many times. The CDR3 loop reads CASSLVGSGGYYEQYF. CDR3 bases: TGTGCCAGCAGCTTAGTAGGTAGCGGGGGTTACTACGAGCAGTACTTC. The V gene is TRBV7-2, the J gene TRBJ2-7, with TRBD2 identical over 9 bases. The J segment lost 3 bases and the V segment lost 1 base, leaving 7 bases of the junction unmatched. The germline CDR1 and CDR2 sequences are SGHTA and FQGNSA. The CDR3 totals 16 residues.

The chain recombines TRBV10-1 with TRBJ2-7, with D possibly being TRBD2 (6 bases). V was cut by 6 bases and J by 0 bases, with 15 bases left in between. The CDR3 extends over 15 amino acids. Germline V gives CDR1 WNHNN, CDR2 SYGVQD (reference sequence). As DNA, the CDR3 is TGCGCCAGCAGAGCAGGGCCGGGAGACTCCTACGAGCAGTACTTC. Translation: CASRAGPGDSYEQYF.

This clonotype has a count of ten or more. The chain employs TRBV2 and TRBJ2-2; unclear D gene. The CDR3 contains 15 residues. V lost 2 bases and J lost 1, with 8 bases in between. Germline lookup yields CDR1 SNHLY and CDR2 FYNNEI. The CDR3 DNA sequence: TGTGCCAGCAGTGAAATCTTACAGAACACCGGGGAGCTGTTTTTT. Its translation: CASSEILQNTGELFF. The full variable domain, with the rest looked up from reference TRBV2 and TRBJ2-2, is EPEVTQTPSHQVTQMGQEVILRCVPISNHLYFYWYRQILGQKVEFLVSFYNNEISEKSEIFDDQFSVERPDGSNFTLKIRSTKLEDSAMYFCASSEILQNTGELFFGEGSRLTVL.

This clonotype was counted many times. The J gene is TRBJ1-2, the V gene TRBV6-2 or TRBV6-3; tentative D call: TRBD1 (5 bases). This CDR3 has 21 residues. V was pared by 2 bases and J by 0 bases, with 28 bases between. Germline lookup yields CDR1 MNHEY and CDR2 SVGEGT. As DNA, the CDR3 is TGTGCCAGCAGTTACCGTCCAGGGAGAGGCTCGGTAGTTGGGCCTAACTATGGCTACACCTTC. As protein: CASSYRPGRGSVVGPNYGYTF.

This clonotype has at least ten counts. CDR3 DNA sequence: TGTGCCAGCAGCTACCCAGGTAGCCTCTCCTACGAGCAGTACTTC. It codes for CASSYPGSLSYEQYF. The chain couples TRBV6-2 or TRBV6-3 to TRBJ2-7; unclear D gene. With 6 bases removed from V and 0 bases from J, the gap between germline ends came to 15 bases. The length of the CDR3 is 15 residues. Germline V gene lookup returns CDR1 MNHEY and CDR2 SVGEGT.

This clonotype appeared many times. V gene TRBV11-2 combines with J gene TRBJ1-2; D perhaps matches TRBD1 (6 bases). Looked up from germline, CDR1 is SGHAT and CDR2 is FQNNGV. There are 14 residues in the CDR3. Trimming left V 3 bases short and J 3 bases short, with 11 bases between. The CDR3 spells CASSLGGHDYGYTF. Here the CDR3 DNA reads TGTGCCAGCAGCTTGGGGGGGCACGACTATGGCTACACCTTC.